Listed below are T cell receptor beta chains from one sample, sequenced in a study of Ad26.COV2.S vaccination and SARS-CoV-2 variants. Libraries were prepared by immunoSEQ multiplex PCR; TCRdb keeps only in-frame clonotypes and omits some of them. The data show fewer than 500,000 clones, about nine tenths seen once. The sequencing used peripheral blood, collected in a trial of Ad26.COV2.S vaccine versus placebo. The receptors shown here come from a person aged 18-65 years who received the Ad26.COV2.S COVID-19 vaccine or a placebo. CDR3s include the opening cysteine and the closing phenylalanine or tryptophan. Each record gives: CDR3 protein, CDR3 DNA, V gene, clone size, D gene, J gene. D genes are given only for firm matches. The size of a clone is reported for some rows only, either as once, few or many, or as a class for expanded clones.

CASSRVANQPQHF TGTGCCAGCAGTCGGGTAGCGAATCAGCCCCAGCATTTT TRBV6-5 NA NA TRBJ1-5
CASSSTGSDGYTF TGTGCCAGCAGTTCAACAGGGAGCGATGGCTACACCTTC TRBV6-4 NA NA TRBJ1-2
CASSYGTSGYEQYF TGTGCCAGCAGTTACGGGACTAGCGGCTACGAGCAGTACTTC TRBV6-2/TRBV6-3 many TRBD2 TRBJ2-7
CATKPSGSAETQYF TGTGCCACCAAACCGAGCGGGAGTGCCGAGACCCAGTACTTC TRBV24-1 NA TRBD2 TRBJ2-5
CASTSPWTGAYGYTF TGTGCCAGCACTTCCCCCTGGACAGGAGCCTATGGCTACACCTTC TRBV28 once TRBD1 TRBJ1-2
CASSKGQPGALHF TGTGCCAGCAGTAAGGGACAGCCGGGGGCCCTCCACTTT TRBV27 NA TRBD1 TRBJ1-6
CASSYTSEDEQYF TGTGCCAGCAGCTACACTAGTGAGGACGAGCAGTACTTC TRBV9 NA NA TRBJ2-7
CASSLTGIAYNEQFF TGTGCCAGTAGTCTTACCGGGATTGCCTACAATGAGCAGTTCTTC TRBV19 NA NA TRBJ2-1
CASSCPSDRPKPQHF TGTGCCAGCAGCTGCCCCTCGGACAGGCCGAAGCCCCAGCATTTT TRBV7-6 NA TRBD1 TRBJ1-5
CASSLLVRGQPQHF TGTGCCAGCAGCTTGTTAGTGCGTGGTCAGCCCCAGCATTTT TRBV5-5 NA NA TRBJ1-5
CASGLGGVTTKEQFF TGTGCTAGTGGGCTCGGGGGGGTCACCACGAAAGAGCAGTTCTTC TRBV12-5 once TRBD2 TRBJ2-1
CSVALAGGQETQYF TGCAGCGTGGCACTAGCGGGAGGACAAGAGACCCAGTACTTC TRBV29-1 NA TRBD2 TRBJ2-5
CASSPKGRSNEQFF TGTGCCAGCAGCCCAAAGGGGAGATCTAATGAGCAGTTCTTC TRBV7-9 NA NA TRBJ2-1
CASSVEQTGAEKLFF TGTGCCAGCAGCGTAGAGCAGACAGGGGCTGAAAAACTGTTTTTT TRBV9 few TRBD1 TRBJ1-4
CASSDWGSGQPQHF TGTGCCAGCAGTGACTGGGGGTCGGGTCAGCCCCAGCATTTT TRBV2 NA NA TRBJ1-5
CASSLGVAGADTQYF TGCGCCAGCAGCTTGGGGGTAGCGGGGGCAGATACGCAGTATTTT TRBV5-1 once TRBD2 TRBJ2-3
CSVGGTGGYEQYF TGCAGCGTTGGAGGGACAGGGGGTTACGAGCAGTACTTC TRBV29-1 NA TRBD1 TRBJ2-7
CSARDLTGYTF TGCAGTGCTAGAGATTTGACTGGCTACACCTTC TRBV20-1 NA NA TRBJ1-2
CASGGANLGNTIYF TGTGCCAGCGGGGGGGCCAATCTTGGAAACACCATATATTTT TRBV6-6 NA NA TRBJ1-3
CASSTNTGIFSYEQYF TGTGCCAGCAGTACCAATACAGGGATCTTCTCCTACGAGCAGTACTTC TRBV27 NA NA TRBJ2-7
CASRRESPTDTQYF TGTGCCAGCAGACGGGAATCCCCCACAGATACGCAGTATTTT TRBV7-3 NA NA TRBJ2-3
CASSPTPGGPGELFF TGTGCCAGCAGCCCTACACCCGGAGGGCCCGGGGAGCTGTTTTTT TRBV3-1/TRBV3-2 NA NA TRBJ2-2
CAWGGGGVNTGELFF TGTGCCTGGGGAGGGGGAGGAGTGAACACCGGGGAGCTGTTTTTT TRBV30 NA NA TRBJ2-2